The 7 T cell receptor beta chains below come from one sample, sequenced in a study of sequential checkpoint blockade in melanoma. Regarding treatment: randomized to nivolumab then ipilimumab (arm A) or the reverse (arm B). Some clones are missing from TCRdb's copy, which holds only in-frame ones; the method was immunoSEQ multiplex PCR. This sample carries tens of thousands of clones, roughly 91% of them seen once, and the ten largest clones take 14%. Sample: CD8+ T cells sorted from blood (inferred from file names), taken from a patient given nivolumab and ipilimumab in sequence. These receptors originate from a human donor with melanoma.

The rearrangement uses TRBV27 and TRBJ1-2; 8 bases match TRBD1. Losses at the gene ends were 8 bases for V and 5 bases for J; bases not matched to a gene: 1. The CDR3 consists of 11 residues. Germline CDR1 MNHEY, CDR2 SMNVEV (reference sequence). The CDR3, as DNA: TGTGCCAGCGGACAGGGTTATGGCTACACCTTC. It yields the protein CASGQGYGYTF.

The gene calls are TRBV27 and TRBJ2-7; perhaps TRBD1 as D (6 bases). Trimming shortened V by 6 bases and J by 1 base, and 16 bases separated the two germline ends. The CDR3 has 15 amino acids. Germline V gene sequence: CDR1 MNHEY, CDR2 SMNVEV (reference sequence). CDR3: CASSYTGLFSYEQYF. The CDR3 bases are TGTGCCAGCAGCTATACAGGGCTGTTTTCCTACGAGCAGTACTTC.

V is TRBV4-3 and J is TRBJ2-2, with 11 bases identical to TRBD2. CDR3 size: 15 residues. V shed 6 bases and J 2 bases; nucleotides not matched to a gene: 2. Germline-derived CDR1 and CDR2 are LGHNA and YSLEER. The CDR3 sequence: CASRLAGDNTGELFF. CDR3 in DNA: TGCGCCAGCAGACTAGCGGGAGATAACACCGGGGAGCTGTTTTTT.

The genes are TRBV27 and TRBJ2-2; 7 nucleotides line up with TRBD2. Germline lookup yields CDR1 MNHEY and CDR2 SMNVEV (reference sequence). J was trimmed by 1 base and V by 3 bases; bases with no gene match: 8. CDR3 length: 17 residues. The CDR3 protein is CASSLSVAGVNTGELFF. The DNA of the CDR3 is TGTGCCAGCAGTTTGTCGGTAGCGGGTGTGAACACCGGGGAGCTGTTTTTT.

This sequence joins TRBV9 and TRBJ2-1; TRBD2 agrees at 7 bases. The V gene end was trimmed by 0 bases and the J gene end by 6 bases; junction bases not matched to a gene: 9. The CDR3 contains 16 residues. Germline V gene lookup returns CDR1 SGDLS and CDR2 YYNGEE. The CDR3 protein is CASSVGVGGPGNEQFF. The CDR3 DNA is TGTGCCAGCAGCGTAGGAGTGGGAGGGCCTGGCAATGAGCAGTTCTTC.

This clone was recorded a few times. The CDR3 nucleotides read TGTGCCAGCAGCCAAGGGGCAGCCTACGAGCAGTACGTC. Translation gives CASSQGAAYEQYV. This chain uses TRBV14 with TRBJ2-7; no definite D call. The CDR3 sequence is 13 residues long. With 1 base removed from V and 2 bases from J, the gap between germline ends came to 6 bases. Germline V CDR1 and CDR2: SGHDN, FVKESK.

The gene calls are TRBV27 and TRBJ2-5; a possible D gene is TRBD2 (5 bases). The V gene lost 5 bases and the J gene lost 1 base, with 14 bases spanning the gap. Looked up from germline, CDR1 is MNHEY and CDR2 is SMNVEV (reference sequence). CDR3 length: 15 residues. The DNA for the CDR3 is TGTGCCAGCAGTCTCACTAGGAAGCGCCAAGAGACCCAGTACTTC. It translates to CASSLTRKRQETQYF.